Presented here are 23 T cell receptor beta chains from one specimen sequenced in a study of T-cell reconstitution after alpha-beta-depleted transplantation in children. For TCRbeta, the library was prepared with unique molecular identifiers. TCRdb re-derived calls from the PCR reads in MiXCR, one entry per CDR3 protein. The sample records about 340,000 distinct CDR3 sequences, around 15% being singletons. The sample was PBMCs, mostly from graft donor cells, taken 360 days after TCRalphabeta/CD19-depleted stem cell transplant. The receptors derive from a male patient between 2 and 15 years old who had a stem cell transplant for acute lymphoblastic leukemia, so the T cells may come from the graft donor.

This clonotype came up once. The V and J genes are TRBV28 and TRBJ2-1; perhaps TRBD2 as D (6 bases). Trimming stripped 8 bases from V and 7 bases from J, with 15 bases between. The CDR3 spans 13 residues. Germline CDR1 is MDHEN and CDR2 is SYDVKM. The CDR3 sequence is CASWAGSGNEQFF. In DNA, the CDR3 is TGTGCCAGCTGGGCCGGGAGCGGGAATGAGCAGTTCTTC.

The sample holds a few counts of this clonotype. This chain links TRBV29-1 with TRBJ2-1; TRBD2 is a possible D gene (6 bases). The germline V gene has CDR1 SQVTM and CDR2 ANQGSEA. V was shortened by 0 bases and J by 4 bases, with 10 bases between the two germline ends. CDR3 length: 14 residues. CDR3 DNA sequence: TGCAGCGTTGAAGATCGCGGGGCTTACAATGAGCAGTTCTTC. It codes for CSVEDRGAYNEQFF.

The genes are TRBV12-3 or TRBV12-4 and TRBJ2-2, with D hard to call. CDR3 size: 11 residues. V lost 7 bases to trimming and J lost 4 bases, with 4 bases between them. The CDR3 region has the DNA TGTGCCAGCACCATCACCGGGGAGCTGTTTTTT. Translated, it gives CASTITGELFF.

This clonotype was counted between two and nine times. The V and J genes are TRBV7-6 and TRBJ1-3; D might be TRBD1 (5 bases). This CDR3 region has 17 residues. Germline assignment: CDR1 SGHVS and CDR2 FNYEAQ. V was trimmed by 0 bases and J by 4 bases, leaving 16 bases between them. CDR3 sequence: CASSLALGPGGGNTIYF. CDR3 bases: TGTGCCAGCAGCTTAGCTCTGGGACCCGGAGGCGGAAACACCATATATTTT.

This clonotype was observed a handful of times. The V and J genes are TRBV5-1 and TRBJ1-2; TRBD1 matches 8 bases. V dropped 0 bases and J dropped 4; count of bases not matched to a gene: 5. From germline, CDR1 is SGHRS and CDR2 YFSETQ. CDR3 length equals 15 residues. CDR3 DNA: TGCGCCAGCAGCTTGGCGCCAGGGGGCAGCTATGGCTACACCTTC. This codes for CASSLAPGGSYGYTF.

The chain uses TRBV5-1 and TRBJ2-7; tentatively, D is TRBD1 or TRBD2 (7 bases each). The V and J ends lost 0 bases and 4 bases respectively, with 20 bases between them. This CDR3 spans 17 amino acids. The germline gives CDR1 SGHRS, CDR2 YFSETQ. The DNA for the CDR3 is TGCGCCAGCAGCTTGGGAACGACAGGGAGGGATATTTACGAGCAGTACTTC. Protein product: CASSLGTTGRDIYEQYF.

This clonotype was seen repeatedly, ten times or more. DNA of the CDR3: TGCAGCGTTGAAGATCTCGGACTAGCGGGAGGACTAATGCGGTTCTTC. This sequence encodes CSVEDLGLAGGLMRFF. V usage is TRBV29-1 and J usage is TRBJ2-1; 14 bases map to TRBD2. V trimming: 0 bases; J trimming: 15 bases; junction bases outside the gene matches: 13. The CDR3 sequence is 16 residues long. CDR1 and CDR2 from the germline V gene are SQVTM and ANQGSEA.

The V gene is TRBV25-1, the J gene TRBJ2-7, with unresolved D. Trimming left V 1 base short and J 4 bases short, with 5 bases between. This CDR3 has 12 amino acids. CDR1 is MGHDK and CDR2 is SYGVNS in the germline V gene. The CDR3 DNA is TGTGCCAGCAGTGAATCTTTGTACGAGCAGTACTTC. This gives the protein CASSESLYEQYF.

This clonotype appeared many times. The V and J genes are TRBV10-3 and TRBJ2-1; TRBD2 aligns across 7 bases. Trimming took 4 bases from V and 0 from J; bases not matched to a gene: 3. This CDR3 contains 15 residues. Germline loops: CDR1 ENHRY, CDR2 SYGVKD. CDR3 coding DNA: TGTGCCATCAGTGGAGCGGGGAGCTCCTACAATGAGCAGTTCTTC. It yields the protein CAISGAGSSYNEQFF.

This chain joins TRBV19 and TRBJ1-5, with D tentatively TRBD1 (6 bases). The CDR3 contains 15 residues. Trimming removed 3 bases at V and 4 bases at J, with 13 bases between. CDR1 is LNHDA, CDR2 SQIVND, per germline (reference sequence). CDR3 sequence: CASSMSRGDNQPQHF. In DNA form, the CDR3 reads TGTGCCAGTAGTATGAGCAGGGGTGATAATCAGCCCCAGCATTTT.

The rearrangement joins TRBV20-1 to TRBJ1-3, with 8 bases that match TRBD1. Looked up from germline, CDR1 is DFQATT and CDR2 is SNEGSKA (reference sequence). Trimming took 7 bases from V and 4 from J; bases not matched to a gene: 3. This CDR3 is 12 amino acids long. This chain's CDR3 is CSVPGGGNTIYF. The CDR3 coding sequence is TGCAGTGTACCAGGGGGCGGAAACACCATATATTTT.

The chain uses TRBV5-1 and TRBJ2-1, with 8 bases that match TRBD2. The CDR3 has 15 residues. With 0 bases clipped from V and 4 bases from J, the junction kept 3 bases outside the gene matches. Germline loops: CDR1 SGHRS, CDR2 YFSETQ. CDR3 loop: CASSLAGLGYNEQFF. As DNA, the CDR3 is TGCGCCAGCAGCTTGGCGGGACTAGGGTACAATGAGCAGTTCTTC.

In this sample, this clonotype turned up a few times. V and J are TRBV12-3 or TRBV12-4 and TRBJ1-4, with TRBD1 identical over 11 bases. Trimming at V came to 4 bases and at J to 6 bases, leaving 1 base not matched to a gene. The CDR3 loop spans 14 amino acids. CDR3 sequence reads: CASSSGQGDEKLFF. The CDR3 DNA reads TGTGCCAGCAGTTCGGGACAGGGGGATGAAAAACTGTTTTTT.

This clonotype was counted between two and nine times. The J gene is TRBJ1-1, the V gene TRBV7-9, with 9 bases fitting TRBD1. V shed 5 bases and J 9 bases; nucleotides not matched to a gene: 7. The length of the CDR3 is 13 residues. The V gene's germline CDR1 is SEHNR and CDR2 FQNEAQ (reference sequence). This chain's CDR3 is CASSPRDRVQAFF. CDR3 nucleotides: TGTGCCAGCAGCCCCCGGGACAGGGTTCAAGCTTTCTTT.

This clonotype appeared a few times. The chain couples TRBV7-2 to TRBJ2-6; weak D call: TRBD2 (6 bases). The V gene's germline CDR1 is SGHTA and CDR2 FQGNSA. The CDR3 has 17 amino acids. Between the trimmed V and J ends, which lost 5 bases and 1 base, there was a span of 15 bases. The CDR3 reads CASSQGRGESGANVLTF. CDR3 nucleotides: TGTGCCAGCAGCCAAGGGCGGGGCGAGTCTGGGGCCAACGTCCTGACTTTC.

The V gene is TRBV12-3 or TRBV12-4, the J gene TRBJ1-6, with TRBD1 identical over 8 bases. The CDR3 is 17 residues long. V was clipped by 2 bases and J by 7 bases; unmatched bases: 10. The CDR3 sequence is CASSLIPTGVKNSPLHF. For the CDR3, the DNA is TGTGCCAGCAGTTTAATTCCGACAGGGGTCAAAAATTCACCCCTCCACTTT.

J is TRBJ2-1 and V is TRBV3-1; D could derive from TRBD1 or TRBD2 (5 bases each). Germline V CDR1 and CDR2: LGHDT, YNNKEL (reference sequence). The CDR3 totals 15 residues. Trimming cost V 6 bases and J 5 bases, with 17 bases left between them. In nucleotides, the CDR3 is TGTGCCAGCAGTTACACCGGGACGGCCAACAATGAGCAGTTCTTC. Translating gives CASSYTGTANNEQFF.

The genes are TRBV28 and TRBJ2-3, with TRBD2 identical over 10 bases. This CDR3 comprises 15 residues. The ends lost 10 bases at V and 3 bases at J; junction bases unmatched: 10. Germline CDR1 is MDHEN and CDR2 is SYDVKM. The CDR3 coding sequence is TGTGCCACTTTAGGAGGACTAGCGGATACAGATACGCAGTATTTT. It is translated as CATLGGLADTDTQYF. Combining the CDR3 with reference TRBV28 and TRBJ2-3 gives the whole variable domain DVKVTQSSRYLVKRTGEKVFLECVQDMDHENMFWYRQDPGLGLRLIYFSYDVKMKEKGDIPEGYSVSREKKERFSLILESASTNQTSMYLCATLGGLADTDTQYFGPGTRLTVL.

This clonotype came up a few times. A read error may account for a junction end that differs from germline. The chain employs TRBV5-6 and TRBJ2-1; 7 nucleotides match TRBD1. Per the germline V gene, CDR1 is SGHDT and CDR2 is YYEEEE. This CDR3 region has 14 residues. CDR3 nucleotide sequence: TGTGCCAGCAGATTGGACAGGTGGGGCAATGAGCAGTTCTTC. Residues: CASRLDRWGNEQFF.

This clonotype was detected only a few times. V gene TRBV4-2 combines with J gene TRBJ1-4; D is ambiguous. V dropped 0 bases and J dropped 2 bases, with 10 bases sitting between them. Germline CDR1 and CDR2: LGHNA and YNFKEQ. The CDR3 spans 16 residues. The CDR3 DNA reads TGTGCCAGCAGCCAAGATCTAACTGCCACTAATGAAAAACTGTTTTTT. It encodes CASSQDLTATNEKLFF.

This clonotype was seen a few times. The V call is TRBV9, the J call TRBJ1-6, with D unresolved. The CDR3 sequence is 13 residues long. Trimming shortened V by 2 bases and J by 6 bases, and 6 bases separated the two germline ends. From germline, CDR1 is SGDLS and CDR2 YYNGEE. CDR3 residues: CASSVEINSPLHF. DNA of the CDR3: TGTGCCAGCAGCGTCGAAATTAATTCACCCCTCCACTTT.

This clonotype turned up a few times. The rearrangement joins TRBV14 to TRBJ2-4; TRBD2 aligns across 12 bases. Germline lookup yields CDR1 SGHDN and CDR2 FVKESK. Unmatched junction bases numbered 7, after V lost 2 bases and J lost 2 bases. This CDR3 contains 18 residues. The CDR3 loop reads CASSQRLAGVSTKNIQYF. CDR3 coding DNA: TGTGCCAGCAGCCAAAGACTAGCGGGAGTTTCGACCAAAAACATTCAGTACTTC.

V is TRBV15 and J is TRBJ1-4, with a possible D match to TRBD1 (5 bases). Trimming took off 5 bases at V and 7 bases at J, with 8 bases between the two ends. Germline lookup yields CDR1 LNHNV and CDR2 YYDKDF (reference sequence). The CDR3 has 12 amino acids. Written as DNA, the CDR3 is TGTGCCACCAGCCAGGGCGTTGAAAAACTGTTTTTT. Its protein product is CATSQGVEKLFF. The full variable domain, with the rest looked up from reference TRBV15 and TRBJ1-4, is DAMVIQNPRYQVTQFGKPVTLSCSQTLNHNVMYWYQQKSSQAPKLLFHYYDKDFNNEADTPDNFQSRRPNTSFCFLDIRSPGLGDTAMYLCATSQGVEKLFFGSGTQLSVL.